This T cell receptor (beta chain) was identified in a study of shared clonotypes between healthy human individuals (dated by TCRdb to 2018 to 2021). For context, the study as a whole: The cohort included a few men and a couple of women between 18 and 49 years of age. Per donor, three plates each were used for CD4 naive and CD4 memory, two for CD8 naive, and one for CD8 memory. To estimate repertoire size and how much clonotype sharing occurs between individuals, the study deeply sequenced the blood TCR repertoires of about 5 healthy adults. Libraries were prepared and TCR repertoires were sequenced by different laboratories using diverse techniques, in order to increase sequencing depth and limit assay-specific biases. Between about 0.9 and 10 billion PBMCs per donor were obtained by leukapheresis.

General conclusions and limits of the study: The genetic and exposure-history diversity represented was limited by the small number of donors. Sampling was restricted to blood, and TCR repertoires in tissue are likely to differ from TCR repertoires in blood. Estimated clonotype richness was generally larger for naive than for memory subsets. Incomplete sequencing was indicated by rarefaction of sorted-subset datasets, despite the large sequencing depth. Across four donors, approximately 4.9% of naive CD4, roughly 3.3% of naive CD8, roughly 2.2% of memory CD4, and over 0.35% of memory CD8 clonotypes were shared. Pairwise subsampling led to the expectation that sequencing depth would affect the degree of clonotype sharing among donors. Compared with non-shared clonotypes, clonotypes shared by all four sorted-subset donors had higher generation probabilities.

Cut back by 3 bases and 9 bases, the V and J ends lie 15 bases apart. CDR1 GTSNPN and CDR2 SVGIG are derived from the germline V gene (reference sequence). The CDR3 runs 12 amino acids, cysteine and phenylalanine included. The only DNA kept is the CDR3, 36 bases in frame from the first base. This clone was counted a few times. Its antigen is still unknown. Base qualities are not at hand, and no much larger clone is one base apart. TCR CDR3 regions were amplified from genomic DNA by multiplex PCR using the deep immunoSEQ assay. Genomic DNA extracted from each cell subset was distributed evenly over all wells of several immunoSEQ 96-well plates, and each plate served as one replicate. For sorted subsets, each replicate PCR was loaded with 200 to 250 ng genomic DNA, equivalent to 32,000 or so T cell genomes. Purified libraries were quantified with a Qubit 3.0 fluorometer, sized on a Bioanalyzer 2100, and re-quantified with the KAPA Library Quantification kit. Every immunoSEQ 96-well plate was sequenced on a separate single-read 150-cycle Illumina NextSeq 550 flow cell. Per the source publication's procedure: Because the immunoSEQ output held only junctional sequences and lacked quality scores, the filtering could not match the filtering applied to full-length reads. To assign V/J genes and CDR3, sequences were annotated against IMGT germline references using PyIR, a Python wrapper for IgBLAST v1.9. Reads were filtered out if the reads had weak V/J assignments (E-value above 1e-6), no CDR3, stop codons, out-of-frame junctions, or ambiguous translated residues. A V3J clonotype was defined by an identical inferred V gene, J gene, and CDR3 amino acid sequence. To compute the percentage overlap between repertoires, the number of shared unique clonotypes was divided by the size of the smaller repertoire. Three approaches were used to assess repertoire richness: RTK rarefaction, the Chao1 estimator, and Recon v2.1 estimates of unobserved clonotypes. Generation probabilities for all TCRbeta clonotypes obtained by the gDNA method from four donors were computed using OLGA. In its TCRdb copy, this immuneACCESS table keeps in-frame sequences only and misses some clones. Where compared with another copy, unresolved V genes explain less than half of these, and the others have no known cause. That table gives V, J and clone size, and the DNA gave D and trimming. The sample has 980,000 or so clones on record, about three quarters of them singletons. The ten largest clones take up approximately 1.5% of the sample.

The donors were healthy, HIV-negative adults who had no recently reported acute infections or vaccinations. Every donor was a Caucasian adult residing in Nashville, Tennessee, USA. CD4+ T cells were enriched through magnetic negative selection, after which naive cells were positively selected on CD45RA and the remaining negative fraction served as the memory subset. Blood was collected by leukapheresis, and PBMCs were isolated by Ficoll-Histopaque density gradient centrifugation and then cryopreserved in liquid nitrogen vapor phase. Analytical flow cytometry was used to check the purity and quantity of each magnetically sorted T cell population. Genomic DNA was isolated from each sorted fraction and quantified by UV absorbance on a Nanodrop 2000c.

Sequencing was carried out using memory CD4+ T cells sorted from blood. According to the study, the label for this sample's cell subset or site signals: CD45RA-negative fraction. The V and J genes are TRBV30 and TRBJ2-7; there is no confident call for the D gene. The clonotype comes from a man between 18 and 35 years old in good health. This receptor carries the CDR3 CAWRSIGSGQYF. In nucleotides, the sequence is TGTGCCTGGAGATCGATCGGCTCTGGGCAGTACTTC.